This passage covers 10 T cell receptor beta chains from one sample sequenced in a study of blood T cell repertoires in COVID-19. TCRdb's table, derived via immunoSEQ multiplex PCR, lists solely in-frame clones and lacks some. In the table there are 150,000 to 250,000 clones, 80% to 90% of which are singletons. Sequencing input: PBMCs or T cells enriched from blood (not recorded which). The receptors shown here come from a man aged 35-49 years who had recovered from COVID-19.

J is TRBJ2-1 and V is TRBV9, with D perhaps matching TRBD2 (6 bases). The ends were cut back, 0 bases at V and 0 bases at J, with 10 bases in the middle. Germline CDR1 and CDR2: SGDLS and YYNGEE. CDR3 size: 16 residues. CDR3 DNA: TGTGCCAGCAGCGTAGAGGGCGGGAACTCCTACAATGAGCAGTTCTTC. The encoded protein is CASSVEGGNSYNEQFF.

The chain combines TRBV14 with TRBJ2-7; D might be TRBD1 (5 bases). The CDR3 sequence is 12 residues long. The germline V and J ends were trimmed by 5 bases and 5 bases, with 10 bases remaining between them. Germline loops: CDR1 SGHDN, CDR2 FVKESK. The CDR3 sequence is CASSNIRDEQYF. The CDR3 DNA sequence: TGTGCCAGCAGCAATATCAGGGACGAGCAGTACTTC. Full variable domain (missing parts from reference TRBV14 and TRBJ2-7): EAGVTQFPSHSVIEKGQTVTLRCDPISGHDNLYWYRRVMGKEIKFLLHFVKESKQDESGMPNNRFLAERTGGTYSTLKVQPAELEDSGVYFCASSNIRDEQYFGPGTRLTVT.

The chain has TRBV7-4 and TRBJ2-4; TRBD2 aligns across 13 bases. J lost 0 bases, V lost 3 bases, and 8 bases had no gene match. CDR1 and CDR2 (germline): SGHVT, SQSDAQ. CDR3 length: 19 amino acids. The CDR3 DNA reads as TGTGCCAGCAGCTTGGGACTAGCGGGAACCCCCATAGCCAAAAACATTCAGTACTTC. Protein product: CASSLGLAGTPIAKNIQYF.

The chain carries TRBV4-3 and TRBJ1-2, with 9 bases fitting TRBD1. The CDR3 loop spans 17 amino acids. The trim removed 4 bases at V and 5 bases at J, leaving 14 bases unmatched. Germline V gives CDR1 LGHNA, CDR2 YSLEER. In nucleotides, the CDR3 is TGCGCCAGCAGCCCCCAAACCGGGACAGGGAAGAGGTATGGCTACACCTTC. This sequence encodes CASSPQTGTGKRYGYTF.

The sample holds many counts of this clone. The chain carries TRBV28 and TRBJ1-5; possible D gene TRBD1, 6 bases. CDR3 length: 15 residues. V lost 5 bases and J 5 bases, leaving 16 bases between the germline ends. The V gene's germline CDR1 is MDHEN and CDR2 SYDVKM. The CDR3 bases are TGTGCCAGCAGTCCCACCGACAGGCTCCATCAGCCCCAGCATTTT. Its translation: CASSPTDRLHQPQHF.

The chain employs TRBV15 and TRBJ2-5; D may be TRBD1 (6 bases). The V end lost 6 bases, the J end lost 0 bases, and 8 bases lay between the germline ends. CDR3 length equals 13 residues. Germline-derived CDR1 and CDR2 are LNHNV and YYDKDF (reference sequence). The CDR3 sequence is CATRTGDQETQYF. CDR3 coding DNA: TGTGCCACCAGGACAGGCGACCAAGAGACCCAGTACTTC.

The chain recombines TRBV3-1 (or the pseudogene TRBV3-2) with TRBJ1-4; 8 positions agree with TRBD1. Trimming at V came to 1 base and at J to 0 bases, leaving 4 bases not matched to a gene. The CDR3 covers 17 residues. Germline V gene lookup returns CDR1 LGHDT and CDR2 YNNKEL (reference sequence). The CDR3 DNA sequence: TGTGCCAGCAGCCAAGTAACAGGGGGGGCAACTAATGAAAAACTGTTTTTT. It yields the protein CASSQVTGGATNEKLFF.

The chain uses TRBV15 and TRBJ2-7, with 7 positions matching TRBD1. CDR3 length: 16 amino acids. From germline, CDR1 is LNHNV and CDR2 YYDKDF (reference sequence). After removal of 3 bases from V and 5 bases from J, the junction contained 13 bases not matched to a gene. As DNA, the CDR3 is TGTGCCACCAGCAGGGGGGACAGTTCGGTCGTCGACGAGCAGTACTTC. Its protein product is CATSRGDSSVVDEQYF.

This rearrangement joins TRBV7-9 to TRBJ2-3; 9 nucleotides match TRBD1. The CDR3 is 15 residues long. V dropped 5 bases and J dropped 0; count of bases not matched to a gene: 3. CDR1 and CDR2 from the germline V gene are SEHNR and FQNEAQ (reference sequence). The CDR3 region has the DNA TGTGCCAGCAGCCGAGGGACAGGGAGCACAGATACGCAGTATTTT. Residues: CASSRGTGSTDTQYF.

The table lists this clone with a few counts. V gene TRBV10-2 combines with J gene TRBJ2-7; 9 bases agree with TRBD1. V gave up 6 bases and J gave up 4 bases; unmatched junction bases: 7. The germline V gene encodes CDR1 WSHSY and CDR2 SAAADI. The CDR3 loop spans 14 amino acids. The CDR3 bases are TGCGCCAGCAGGCTGGGACAGGGTCTATACGAGCAGTACTTC. Amino acids: CASRLGQGLYEQYF.